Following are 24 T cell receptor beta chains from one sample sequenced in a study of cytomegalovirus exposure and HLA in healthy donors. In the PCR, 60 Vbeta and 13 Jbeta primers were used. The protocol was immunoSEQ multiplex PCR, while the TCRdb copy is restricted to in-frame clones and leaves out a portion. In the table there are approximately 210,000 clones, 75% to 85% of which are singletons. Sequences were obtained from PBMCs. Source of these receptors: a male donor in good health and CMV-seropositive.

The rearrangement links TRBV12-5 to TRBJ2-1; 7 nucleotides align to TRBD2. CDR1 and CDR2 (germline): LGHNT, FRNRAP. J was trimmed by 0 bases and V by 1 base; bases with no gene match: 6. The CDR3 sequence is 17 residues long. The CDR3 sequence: CASGLGAGTYSYNEQFF. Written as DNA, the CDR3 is TGTGCTAGTGGTTTGGGAGCGGGGACTTACTCCTACAATGAGCAGTTCTTC. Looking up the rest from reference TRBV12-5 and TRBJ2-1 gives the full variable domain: DARVTQTPRHKVTEMGQEVTMRCQPILGHNTVFWYRQTMMQGLELLAYFRNRAPLDDSGMPKDRFSAEMPDATLATLKIQPSEPRDSAVYFCASGLGAGTYSYNEQFFGPGTRLTVL.

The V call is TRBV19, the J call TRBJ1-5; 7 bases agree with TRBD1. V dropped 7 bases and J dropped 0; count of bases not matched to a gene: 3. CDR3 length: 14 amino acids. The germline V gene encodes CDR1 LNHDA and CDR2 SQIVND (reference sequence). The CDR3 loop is CASKGAGSNQPQHF. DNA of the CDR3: TGTGCCAGTAAGGGGGCCGGTAGCAATCAGCCCCAGCATTTT.

The CDR3 is CASSYNPHGNNEQFF. Here the CDR3 DNA reads TGTGCCAGCAGTTATAATCCCCACGGGAACAATGAGCAGTTCTTC. The V gene is TRBV6-5, the J gene TRBJ2-1, with a tentative D call TRBD2 (5 bases). The germline V gene encodes CDR1 MNHEY and CDR2 SVGAGI. The CDR3 extends over 15 amino acids. Trimming removed 3 bases at V and 5 bases at J, with 14 bases between.

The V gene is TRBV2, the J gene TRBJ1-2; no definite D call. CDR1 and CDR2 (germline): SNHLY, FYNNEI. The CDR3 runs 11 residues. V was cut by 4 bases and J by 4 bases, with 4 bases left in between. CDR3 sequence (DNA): TGTGCCAGCAGTGCCAGCTATGGCTACACCTTC. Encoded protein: CASSASYGYTF.

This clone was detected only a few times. CDR3 sequence reads: CASSYRDLGEQYF. CDR3 in DNA: TGTGCCAGCAGTTACAGGGACTTGGGGGAGCAGTACTTC. The chain links TRBV6-5 to TRBJ2-7; D is possibly TRBD2 (6 bases). The germline CDR1 and CDR2 sequences are MNHEY and SVGAGI. The CDR3 has 13 amino acids. V was cut by 2 bases and J by 7 bases, with 12 bases left in between.

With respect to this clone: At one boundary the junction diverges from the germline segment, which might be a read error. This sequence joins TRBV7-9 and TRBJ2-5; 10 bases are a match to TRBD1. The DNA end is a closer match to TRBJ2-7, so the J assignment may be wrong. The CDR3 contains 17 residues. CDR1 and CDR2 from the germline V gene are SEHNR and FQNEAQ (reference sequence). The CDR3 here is CSSSGYLRGQGINEQYF. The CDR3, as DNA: TGTTCCAGCAGCGGATACTTACGGGGACAGGGGATCAACGAGCAGTACTTC.

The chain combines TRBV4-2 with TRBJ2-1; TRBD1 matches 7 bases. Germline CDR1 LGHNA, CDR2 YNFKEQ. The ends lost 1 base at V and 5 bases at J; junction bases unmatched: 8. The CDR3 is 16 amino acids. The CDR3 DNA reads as TGTGCCAGCAGCCAAGGGGACAGCCTTAGAAACAATGAGCAGTTCTTC. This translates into CASSQGDSLRNNEQFF.

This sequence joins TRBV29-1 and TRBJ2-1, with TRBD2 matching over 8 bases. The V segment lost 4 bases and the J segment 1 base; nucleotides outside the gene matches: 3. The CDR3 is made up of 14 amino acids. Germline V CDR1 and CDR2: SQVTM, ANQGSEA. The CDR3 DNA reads TGCAGCGTTGTTAGCGGGGATTCCTACAATGAGCAGTTCTTC. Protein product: CSVVSGDSYNEQFF.

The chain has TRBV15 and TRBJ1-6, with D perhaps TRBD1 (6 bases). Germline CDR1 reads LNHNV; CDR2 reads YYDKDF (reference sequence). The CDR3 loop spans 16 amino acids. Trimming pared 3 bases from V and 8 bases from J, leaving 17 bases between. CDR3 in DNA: TGTGCCACCAGCAGGAGAGCAGGGGTCTCATATTCACCCCTCCACTTT. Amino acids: CATSRRAGVSYSPLHF.

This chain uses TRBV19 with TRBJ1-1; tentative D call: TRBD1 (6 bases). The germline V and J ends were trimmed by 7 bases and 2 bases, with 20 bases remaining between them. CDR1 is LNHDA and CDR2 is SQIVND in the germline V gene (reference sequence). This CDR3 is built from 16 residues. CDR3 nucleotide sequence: TGTGCCAGTATCCCACTCCGAGGGGGGGGAAACACTGAAGCTTTCTTT. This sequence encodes CASIPLRGGGNTEAFF.

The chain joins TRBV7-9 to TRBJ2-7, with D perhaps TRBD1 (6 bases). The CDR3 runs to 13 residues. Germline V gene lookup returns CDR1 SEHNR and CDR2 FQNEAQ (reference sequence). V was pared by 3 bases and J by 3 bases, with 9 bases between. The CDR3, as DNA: TGTGCCAGCAGCTTCAGGGGTATCTACGAGCAGTACTTC. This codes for CASSFRGIYEQYF. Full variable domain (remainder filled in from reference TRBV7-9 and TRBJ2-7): DTGVSQNPRHKITKRGQNVTFRCDPISEHNRLYWYRQTLGQGPEFLTYFQNEAQLEKSRLLSDRFSAERPKGSFSTLEIQRTEQGDSAMYLCASSFRGIYEQYFGPGTRLTVT.

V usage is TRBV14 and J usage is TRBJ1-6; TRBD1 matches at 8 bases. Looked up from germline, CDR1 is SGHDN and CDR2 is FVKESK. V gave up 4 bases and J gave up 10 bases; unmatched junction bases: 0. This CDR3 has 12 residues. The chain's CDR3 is CASSPGGSPLHF. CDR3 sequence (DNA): TGTGCCAGCAGCCCAGGGGGCTCACCCCTCCACTTT.

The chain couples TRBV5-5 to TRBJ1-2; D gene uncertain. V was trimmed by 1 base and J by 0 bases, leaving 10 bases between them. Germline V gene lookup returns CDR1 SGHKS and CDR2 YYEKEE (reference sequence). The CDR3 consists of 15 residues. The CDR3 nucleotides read TGTGCCAGCAGCTTGTCCAACGGAGCTAACTATGGCTACACCTTC. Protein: CASSLSNGANYGYTF.

The CDR3 region is CASSALVESSYNEQFF. CDR3 coding DNA: TGTGCCAGCAGCGCGTTAGTGGAGAGCTCCTACAATGAGCAGTTCTTC. The chain employs TRBV7-9 and TRBJ2-1; D unresolved. V dropped 5 bases and J dropped 0 bases, with 14 bases sitting between them. The CDR3 length is 16 residues. Germline V gives CDR1 SEHNR, CDR2 FQNEAQ (reference sequence).

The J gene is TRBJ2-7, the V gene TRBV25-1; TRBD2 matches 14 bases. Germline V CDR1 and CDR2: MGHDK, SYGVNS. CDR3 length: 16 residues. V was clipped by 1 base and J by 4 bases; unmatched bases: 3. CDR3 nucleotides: TGTGCCAGCAGTGAATTGGGGACTAGCGGGAGTTACGAGCAGTACTTC. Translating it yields CASSELGTSGSYEQYF.

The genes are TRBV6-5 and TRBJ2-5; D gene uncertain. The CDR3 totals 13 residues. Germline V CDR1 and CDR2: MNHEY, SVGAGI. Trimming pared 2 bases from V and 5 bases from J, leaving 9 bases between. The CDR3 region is CASSYGGSETQYF. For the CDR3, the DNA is TGTGCCAGCAGTTACGGTGGCTCGGAGACCCAGTACTTC.

The CDR3 DNA is TGCGCCAGCAGCTTAGGAGGAGGGCAAGAGACCCAGTACTTC. This gives the protein CASSLGGGQETQYF. This chain links TRBV5-1 with TRBJ2-5, with a possible D match to TRBD2 (6 bases). Looked up from germline, CDR1 is SGHRS and CDR2 is YFSETQ. Trimming removed 2 bases at V and 2 bases at J, with 10 bases between. CDR3 length: 14 amino acids.

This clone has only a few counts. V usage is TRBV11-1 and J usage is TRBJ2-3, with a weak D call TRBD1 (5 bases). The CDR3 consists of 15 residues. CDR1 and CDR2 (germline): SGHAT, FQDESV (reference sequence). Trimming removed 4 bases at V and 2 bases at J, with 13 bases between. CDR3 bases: TGTGCCAGCAGCTCGACAGCCGTCTACACAGATACGCAGTATTTT. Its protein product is CASSSTAVYTDTQYF.

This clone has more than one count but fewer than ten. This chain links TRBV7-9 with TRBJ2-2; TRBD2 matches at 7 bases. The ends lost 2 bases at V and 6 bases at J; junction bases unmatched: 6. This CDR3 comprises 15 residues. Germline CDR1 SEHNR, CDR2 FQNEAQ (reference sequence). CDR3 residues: CASSLTSVSSGELFF. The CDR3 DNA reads TGTGCCAGCAGCTTAACTAGCGTGTCTTCCGGGGAGCTGTTTTTT.

In DNA form, the CDR3 reads TGTGCCAGCAGCTCACTCACGCAAGAGACCCAGTACTTC. Translation gives CASSSLTQETQYF. The rearrangement uses TRBV7-3 and TRBJ2-5; no definite D call. Trimming stripped 4 bases from V and 2 bases from J, with 8 bases between. Germline V gene data show CDR1 as SGHTA and CDR2 as FQGTGA. The CDR3 sequence is 13 residues long.

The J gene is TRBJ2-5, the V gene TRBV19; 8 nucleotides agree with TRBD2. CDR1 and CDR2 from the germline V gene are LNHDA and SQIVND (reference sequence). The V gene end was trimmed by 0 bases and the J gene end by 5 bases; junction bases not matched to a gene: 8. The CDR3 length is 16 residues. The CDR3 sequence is CASSIDFGRARETQYF. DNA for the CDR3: TGTGCCAGTAGTATAGATTTCGGGAGGGCCCGGGAGACCCAGTACTTC.

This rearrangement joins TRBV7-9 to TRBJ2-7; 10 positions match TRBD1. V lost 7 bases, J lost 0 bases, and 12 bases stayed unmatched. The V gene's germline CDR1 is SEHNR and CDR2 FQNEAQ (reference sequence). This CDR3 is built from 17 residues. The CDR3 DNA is TGTGCCAGCATCCCAGGGGGGACAGGGGCGAGCTCCTACGAGCAGTACTTC. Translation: CASIPGGTGASSYEQYF.

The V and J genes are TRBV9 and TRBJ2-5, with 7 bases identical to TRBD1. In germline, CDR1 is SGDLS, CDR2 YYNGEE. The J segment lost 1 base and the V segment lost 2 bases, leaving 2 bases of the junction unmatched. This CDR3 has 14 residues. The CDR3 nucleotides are TGTGCCAGCAGCGTGGGGACAGCCCAAGAGACCCAGTACTTC. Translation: CASSVGTAQETQYF.

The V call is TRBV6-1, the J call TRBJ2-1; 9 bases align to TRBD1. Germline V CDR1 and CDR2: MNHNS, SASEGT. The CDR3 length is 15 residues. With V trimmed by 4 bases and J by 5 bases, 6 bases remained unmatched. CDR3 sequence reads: CASSVQGASNNEQFF. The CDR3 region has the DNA TGTGCCAGCAGTGTACAGGGGGCGTCAAACAATGAGCAGTTCTTC.